A selection of T cell receptor beta chains follows, all from one sample in a study of blood T cell repertoires in COVID-19. Assay: immunoSEQ multiplex PCR; the TCRdb copy retains only in-frame clones and omits some. Among about 180,000 clones listed, approximately 85% were seen once. Sequencing was done on a sample of peripheral blood. These receptors came from a man between 60 and 75 years old with acute or convalescent COVID-19. Each CDR3 is given with its conserved first and last residue. A D gene is named only where the DNA matches it firmly. Clone size is not always given. Where it is, it says once, few, many or a class for expanded clones.

cdr3_length: 17
v_call: TRBV7-9
d_call: TRBD2
j_call: TRBJ2-2
clone_size: .
cdr3_aa: CASSLPPGRGDTGELFF
cdr3_nt: TGTGCCAGCAGCTTACCCCCGGGTCGGGGGGACACCGGGGAGCTGTTTTTT

cdr3_length: 15
v_call: TRBV9
d_call: TRBD1
j_call: TRBJ1-1
clone_size: few
cdr3_aa: CASSVQGSGNTEAFF
cdr3_nt: TGTGCCAGCAGTGTACAGGGGTCGGGTAACACTGAAGCTTTCTTT

cdr3_length: 13
v_call: TRBV19
d_call: .
j_call: TRBJ1-5
clone_size: .
cdr3_aa: CASSTARDQPQHF
cdr3_nt: TGTGCCAGTAGTACGGCCCGGGATCAGCCCCAGCATTTT

cdr3_length: 14
v_call: TRBV4-2
d_call: TRBD1
j_call: TRBJ1-2
clone_size: .
cdr3_aa: CASSQGDSNYGYTF
cdr3_nt: TGTGCCAGCAGCCAAGGGGACAGCAACTATGGCTACACCTTC

cdr3_length: 15
v_call: TRBV20-1
d_call: TRBD1
j_call: TRBJ1-5
clone_size: .
cdr3_aa: CSASVGQGESKPQHF
cdr3_nt: TGCAGTGCTAGTGTGGGACAGGGGGAAAGCAAGCCCCAGCATTTT

cdr3_length: 14
v_call: TRBV2
d_call: TRBD2
j_call: TRBJ2-1
clone_size: .
cdr3_aa: CASKSSGRGNEQFF
cdr3_nt: TGTGCCAGCAAATCTAGCGGGAGAGGGAATGAGCAGTTCTTC

cdr3_length: 18
v_call: TRBV28
d_call: TRBD2
j_call: TRBJ2-7
clone_size: .
cdr3_aa: CASSRFGKAGVGSYEQYF
cdr3_nt: TGTGCCAGCAGCCGTTTTGGGAAAGCGGGAGTTGGTTCCTACGAGCAGTACTTC

cdr3_length: 14
v_call: TRBV6-5
d_call: TRBD1
j_call: TRBJ1-4
clone_size: .
cdr3_aa: CASRGGTGDEKLFF
cdr3_nt: TGTGCCAGCAGGGGCGGGACAGGGGATGAAAAACTGTTTTTT

cdr3_length: 12
v_call: TRBV29-1
d_call: TRBD1
j_call: TRBJ2-5
clone_size: .
cdr3_aa: CSVTGGYETQYF
cdr3_nt: TGCAGCGTTACAGGGGGTTACGAGACCCAGTACTTC

cdr3_length: 16
v_call: TRBV7-3
d_call: TRBD2
j_call: TRBJ2-1
clone_size: .
cdr3_aa: CASSPTGTSGRDEQFF
cdr3_nt: TGTGCCAGCAGCCCGACCGGGACTAGCGGGAGGGATGAGCAGTTCTTC

cdr3_length: 14
v_call: TRBV6-5
d_call: .
j_call: TRBJ1-6
clone_size: .
cdr3_aa: CASRTPGERSPLHF
cdr3_nt: TGTGCCAGCAGGACCCCAGGGGAGAGATCACCCCTCCACTTT

cdr3_length: 16
v_call: TRBV27
d_call: .
j_call: TRBJ1-5
clone_size: .
cdr3_aa: CASSPLRRVGNQPQHF
cdr3_nt: TGTGCCAGCAGTCCCCTCCGCAGGGTGGGCAATCAGCCCCAGCATTTT

cdr3_length: 17
v_call: TRBV6-2/TRBV6-3
d_call: TRBD2
j_call: TRBJ2-3
clone_size: .
cdr3_aa: CASSYSPLAGGTDTQYF
cdr3_nt: TGTGCCAGCAGTTACTCCCCACTAGCGGGGGGAACAGATACGCAGTATTTT

cdr3_length: 15
v_call: TRBV11-2
d_call: .
j_call: TRBJ1-6
clone_size: .
cdr3_aa: CASSFVYSYNSPLHF
cdr3_nt: TGTGCCAGCAGCTTCGTATATTCCTATAATTCACCCCTCCACTTT

cdr3_length: 14
v_call: TRBV3-1/TRBV3-2
d_call: TRBD1
j_call: TRBJ1-1
clone_size: .
cdr3_aa: CASSRGQGGTEAFF
cdr3_nt: TGTGCCAGCAGCCGCGGACAGGGGGGCACTGAAGCTTTCTTT

cdr3_length: 12
v_call: TRBV6-2/TRBV6-3
d_call: .
j_call: TRBJ1-2
clone_size: .
cdr3_aa: CASSIRNYGYTF
cdr3_nt: TGTGCCAGCAGCATCAGGAACTATGGCTACACCTTC

cdr3_length: 13
v_call: TRBV27
d_call: .
j_call: TRBJ2-1
clone_size: .
cdr3_aa: CASSPLGGYVQFF
cdr3_nt: TGTGCCAGCAGTCCCCTGGGGGGTTATGTGCAGTTCTTC

cdr3_length: 14
v_call: TRBV20-1
d_call: TRBD2
j_call: TRBJ2-5
clone_size: .
cdr3_aa: CSASLAGIQETQYF
cdr3_nt: TGCAGTGCTAGTCTAGCGGGTATCCAAGAGACCCAGTACTTC

cdr3_length: 15
v_call: TRBV6-5
d_call: .
j_call: TRBJ2-7
clone_size: .
cdr3_aa: CASSKTGDLAYEQYF
cdr3_nt: TGTGCCAGCAGTAAGACAGGTGATTTAGCCTACGAGCAGTACTTC

cdr3_length: 14
v_call: TRBV3-1/TRBV3-2
d_call: TRBD1
j_call: TRBJ1-3
clone_size: .
cdr3_aa: CASSGRDRGNTIYF
cdr3_nt: TGTGCCAGCAGCGGCCGGGACAGGGGAAACACCATATATTTT

cdr3_length: 17
v_call: TRBV4-1
d_call: .
j_call: TRBJ1-5
clone_size: .
cdr3_aa: CASSQDSGQMGNQPQHF
cdr3_nt: TGCGCCAGCAGCCAAGATTCTGGACAGATGGGAAATCAGCCCCAGCATTTT

cdr3_length: 15
v_call: TRBV10-3
d_call: TRBD1
j_call: TRBJ1-1
clone_size: .
cdr3_aa: CAISDAGTGDTEAFF
cdr3_nt: TGTGCCATCAGTGACGCCGGGACAGGGGACACTGAAGCTTTCTTT

cdr3_length: 15
v_call: TRBV5-4
d_call: TRBD2
j_call: TRBJ2-1
clone_size: few
cdr3_aa: CASSLGGLNYNEQFF
cdr3_nt: TGTGCCAGCAGCTTGGGGGGACTAAACTACAATGAGCAGTTCTTC

cdr3_length: 15
v_call: TRBV7-3
d_call: .
j_call: TRBJ2-3
clone_size: .
cdr3_aa: CASSPLAVSTDTQYF
cdr3_nt: TGTGCCAGCAGCCCCCTCGCGGTGAGCACAGATACGCAGTATTTT

cdr3_length: 15
v_call: TRBV6-4
d_call: .
j_call: TRBJ2-2
clone_size: .
cdr3_aa: CASSQGGTNTGELFF
cdr3_nt: TGTGCCAGCAGTCAGGGAGGGACAAACACCGGGGAGCTGTTTTTT

cdr3_length: 14
v_call: TRBV7-2
d_call: .
j_call: TRBJ1-2
clone_size: .
cdr3_aa: CASSLALENYGYTF
cdr3_nt: TGTGCCAGCAGCTTAGCGCTAGAGAACTATGGCTACACCTTC

cdr3_length: 14
v_call: TRBV4-1
d_call: .
j_call: TRBJ1-1
clone_size: .
cdr3_aa: CASSLHTGNTEAFF
cdr3_nt: TGCGCCAGCAGCCTTCATACGGGGAACACTGAAGCTTTCTTT

cdr3_length: 13
v_call: TRBV3-1/TRBV3-2
d_call: .
j_call: TRBJ2-1
clone_size: .
cdr3_aa: CASSQILVDEQFF
cdr3_nt: TGTGCCAGCAGCCAAATTTTAGTAGATGAGCAGTTCTTC

cdr3_length: 15
v_call: TRBV5-1
d_call: .
j_call: TRBJ2-7
clone_size: .
cdr3_aa: CASSLVAGQSYEQYF
cdr3_nt: TGCGCCAGCAGCTTGGTAGCGGGACAGTCCTACGAGCAGTACTTC

cdr3_length: 16
v_call: TRBV5-6
d_call: .
j_call: TRBJ1-5
clone_size: once
cdr3_aa: CASSSRPGRGNQPQHF
cdr3_nt: TGTGCCAGCAGCTCCAGACCTGGGAGGGGCAATCAGCCCCAGCATTTT

cdr3_length: 13
v_call: TRBV7-9
d_call: .
j_call: TRBJ2-7
clone_size: .
cdr3_aa: CASTSSTGGEEYF
cdr3_nt: TGTGCCAGCACCTCTTCGACAGGCGGTGAGGAGTACTTC

cdr3_length: 15
v_call: TRBV9
d_call: TRBD1
j_call: TRBJ1-2
clone_size: few
cdr3_aa: CASSVDRGPNYGYTF
cdr3_nt: TGTGCCAGCAGCGTAGACAGGGGACCAAACTATGGCTACACCTTC

cdr3_length: 15
v_call: TRBV2
d_call: TRBD2
j_call: TRBJ2-7
clone_size: once
cdr3_aa: CASRQLAGGPSEQYF
cdr3_nt: TGTGCCAGCAGACAACTAGCGGGAGGACCCTCCGAGCAGTACTTC

cdr3_length: 14
v_call: TRBV6-5
d_call: TRBD2
j_call: TRBJ2-3
clone_size: .
cdr3_aa: CASRSSGGTDTQYF
cdr3_nt: TGTGCCAGCAGATCAAGCGGGGGAACAGATACGCAGTATTTT

cdr3_length: 14
v_call: TRBV3-1/TRBV3-2
d_call: .
j_call: TRBJ1-6
clone_size: .
cdr3_aa: CASSLGQPNSPLHF
cdr3_nt: TGTGCCAGCAGCCTAGGACAGCCCAATTCACCCCTCCACTTT

cdr3_length: 18
v_call: TRBV19
d_call: TRBD1
j_call: TRBJ2-6
clone_size: .
cdr3_aa: CASSIEGQGASGANVLTF
cdr3_nt: TGTGCCAGTAGTATAGAGGGACAGGGGGCTTCTGGGGCCAACGTCCTGACTTTC

cdr3_length: 15
v_call: TRBV3-1/TRBV3-2
d_call: .
j_call: TRBJ2-7
clone_size: .
cdr3_aa: CASSQALAFSYEQYF
cdr3_nt: TGTGCCAGCAGCCAAGCATTAGCGTTCTCCTACGAGCAGTACTTC

cdr3_length: 12
v_call: TRBV2
d_call: .
j_call: TRBJ2-2
clone_size: .
cdr3_aa: CASSFSGGELFF
cdr3_nt: TGTGCCAGCAGTTTTAGTGGCGGGGAGCTGTTTTTT

cdr3_length: 14
v_call: TRBV9
d_call: .
j_call: TRBJ2-2
clone_size: .
cdr3_aa: CASSRAGNTGELFF
cdr3_nt: TGTGCCAGCTCAAGGGCGGGGAACACCGGGGAGCTGTTTTTT

cdr3_length: 18
v_call: TRBV5-8
d_call: TRBD2
j_call: TRBJ2-1
clone_size: .
cdr3_aa: CASSLEKGLAGVYNEQFF
cdr3_nt: TGTGCCAGCAGCTTGGAAAAGGGACTAGCGGGAGTGTACAATGAGCAGTTCTTC

cdr3_length: 15
v_call: TRBV6-4
d_call: .
j_call: TRBJ2-4
clone_size: .
cdr3_aa: CASSELRGRPDIQYF
cdr3_nt: TGTGCCAGCAGTGAATTGCGGGGGCGGCCGGACATTCAGTACTTC

cdr3_length: 15
v_call: TRBV24-1
d_call: TRBD2
j_call: TRBJ2-2
clone_size: .
cdr3_aa: CATRDSGSKDGELFF
cdr3_nt: TGTGCCACCAGGGATAGCGGGAGTAAGGACGGGGAGCTGTTTTTT

cdr3_length: 17
v_call: TRBV7-9
d_call: .
j_call: TRBJ2-3
clone_size: .
cdr3_aa: CASSPQGQFQGTDTQYF
cdr3_nt: TGTGCCAGCAGCCCTCAAGGACAGTTTCAGGGGACAGATACGCAGTATTTT

cdr3_length: 14
v_call: TRBV5-1
d_call: .
j_call: TRBJ2-3
clone_size: .
cdr3_aa: CASSFNGGSDTQYF
cdr3_nt: TGCGCCAGCAGCTTTAACGGCGGGTCAGATACGCAGTATTTT

cdr3_length: 14
v_call: TRBV27
d_call: .
j_call: TRBJ2-2
clone_size: .
cdr3_aa: CASSSRVHTGELFF
cdr3_nt: TGTGCCAGCAGTTCCAGGGTGCACACCGGGGAGCTGTTTTTT

cdr3_length: 15
v_call: TRBV3-1/TRBV3-2
d_call: .
j_call: TRBJ2-7
clone_size: .
cdr3_aa: CASSQSSGRGYEQYF
cdr3_nt: TGTGCCAGCAGCCAATCGTCTGGCCGGGGATACGAGCAGTACTTC

cdr3_length: 16
v_call: TRBV6-5
d_call: TRBD1
j_call: TRBJ1-4
clone_size: once
cdr3_aa: CASSYSWTGGGEKLFF
cdr3_nt: TGTGCCAGCAGTTACTCTTGGACAGGGGGCGGTGAAAAACTGTTTTTT

cdr3_length: 12
v_call: TRBV27
d_call: .
j_call: TRBJ2-7
clone_size: once
cdr3_aa: CASSFRVGEQYF
cdr3_nt: TGTGCCAGCAGTTTCCGGGTTGGCGAGCAGTACTTC

cdr3_length: 15
v_call: TRBV5-1
d_call: .
j_call: TRBJ1-4
clone_size: .
cdr3_aa: CASSLAGVRNEKLFF
cdr3_nt: TGCGCCAGCAGCTTGGCGGGAGTCAGGAATGAAAAACTGTTTTTT

cdr3_length: 15
v_call: TRBV5-1
d_call: TRBD1
j_call: TRBJ2-1
clone_size: .
cdr3_aa: CASSLGQGAYNEQFF
cdr3_nt: TGCGCCAGCAGCTTAGGACAGGGGGCCTACAATGAGCAGTTCTTC

cdr3_length: 15
v_call: TRBV4-2
d_call: TRBD2
j_call: TRBJ2-1
clone_size: .
cdr3_aa: CASSHDPGLAGEQFF
cdr3_nt: TGTGCCAGCAGCCATGATCCGGGACTAGCTGGTGAGCAGTTCTTC